One sample yielded the 31 T cell receptor beta chains listed below, sequenced in a study of T cells after yellow fever vaccination. Using its own MiXCR run on the 5' RACE reads, TCRdb lists one record per CDR3 protein. In the table there are hundreds of thousands of distinct CDR3 sequences, roughly 12% of which are singletons. The sample was PBMCs, taken on the day of the yellow fever booster vaccination. Source of these receptors: a man aged 25-45 years who received the YFV17D yellow fever vaccine.

This clonotype was observed a handful of times. The chain employs TRBV28 and TRBJ2-1, with TRBD2 matching over 8 bases. Germline CDR1 is MDHEN and CDR2 is SYDVKM. The length of the CDR3 is 15 residues. Trimming took 5 bases from V and 2 from J; bases not matched to a gene: 5. CDR3 in DNA: TGTGCCAGCAGTCCGGGGGGGAGGCCCTACAATGAGCAGTTCTTC. Its protein is CASSPGGRPYNEQFF. Variable domain in full (rest from reference TRBV28 and TRBJ2-1): DVKVTQSSRYLVKRTGEKVFLECVQDMDHENMFWYRQDPGLGLRLIYFSYDVKMKEKGDIPEGYSVSREKKERFSLILESASTNQTSMYLCASSPGGRPYNEQFFGPGTRLTVL.

This clonotype was found a few times. The chain recombines TRBV29-1 with TRBJ1-1; D is ambiguous. Per germline, CDR1 SQVTM and CDR2 ANQGSEA. V was clipped by 0 bases and J by 4 bases, with 9 bases between them. CDR3 size: 13 residues. This CDR3 reads CSVEEGRVTEAFF. CDR3 in DNA: TGCAGCGTTGAAGAAGGACGGGTCACTGAAGCTTTCTTT.

V is TRBV4-3 and J is TRBJ1-1, with 8 bases fitting TRBD1. After removal of 3 bases from V and 3 bases from J, the junction contained 9 bases not matched to a gene. This CDR3 spans 16 amino acids. Germline CDR1 and CDR2: LGHNA and YSLEER. CDR3 loop: CASSQGQGAWDTEAFF. The CDR3 nucleotides read TGCGCCAGCAGCCAGGGGCAGGGGGCATGGGACACTGAAGCTTTCTTT.

This clonotype was detected only a few times. The V and J genes are TRBV14 and TRBJ2-7; D unresolved. The ends were cut back, 0 bases at V and 8 bases at J, with 8 bases in the middle. The V gene's germline CDR1 is SGHDN and CDR2 FVKESK. This CDR3 spans 12 amino acids. As DNA, the CDR3 is TGTGCCAGCAGCCAAGACTTGGCGCAGCAGTACTTC. It encodes CASSQDLAQQYF.

This clonotype was recorded a few times. The V and J genes are TRBV18 and TRBJ2-7, with D tentatively TRBD2 (5 bases). CDR3 length: 14 residues. The germline V gene has CDR1 KGHSH and CDR2 LQKENI. The ends were cut back, 0 bases at V and 5 bases at J, with 11 bases in the middle. DNA for the CDR3: TGTGCCAGCTCACCACCATTACGACTAAACGAGCAGTACTTC. Protein sequence: CASSPPLRLNEQYF.

This clonotype has just a few counts. The rearrangement uses TRBV7-2 and TRBJ2-1, with 12 bases aligning to TRBD1. The CDR3 contains 14 residues. CDR1 is SGHTA and CDR2 is FQGNSA in the germline V gene. Trimming at V came to 11 bases and at J to 9 bases, leaving 11 bases not matched to a gene. The CDR3 bases are TGTGCCTCCCGGGGACAGGGGGCTGCGACTGAGCAGTTCTTC. Its protein is CASRGQGAATEQFF.

The chain is built from TRBV7-2 and TRBJ1-4, with D possibly matching TRBD1 (6 bases). The CDR3 extends over 15 amino acids. Looked up from germline, CDR1 is SGHTA and CDR2 is FQGNSA. The germline V and J ends were trimmed by 2 bases and 8 bases, with 15 bases remaining between them. DNA for the CDR3: TGTGCCAGCAGCTTACCTACAGGGAGCGACGAAAAACTGTTTTTT. The encoded protein is CASSLPTGSDEKLFF.

This clonotype appeared a few times. This chain uses TRBV28 with TRBJ2-2; 7 bases fit TRBD2. The length of the CDR3 is 16 residues. Germline loops: CDR1 MDHEN, CDR2 SYDVKM. V was clipped by 5 bases and J by 6 bases; unmatched bases: 12. CDR3 DNA sequence: TGTGCCAGCAGTCCCTGGGGGGAGGGCCACGCCGGGGAGCTGTTTTTT. Translation: CASSPWGEGHAGELFF. Looking up the rest from reference TRBV28 and TRBJ2-2 gives the full variable domain: DVKVTQSSRYLVKRTGEKVFLECVQDMDHENMFWYRQDPGLGLRLIYFSYDVKMKEKGDIPEGYSVSREKKERFSLILESASTNQTSMYLCASSPWGEGHAGELFFGEGSRLTVL.

This clonotype was counted between two and nine times. This chain joins TRBV9 and TRBJ1-2; weak D call: TRBD1 (5 bases). V was trimmed by 0 bases and J by 8 bases, leaving 11 bases between them. This CDR3 spans 13 amino acids. Germline CDR1 and CDR2: SGDLS and YYNGEE. The CDR3 loop is CASSVDREGGYTF. The CDR3 region has the DNA TGTGCCAGCAGCGTAGATCGGGAGGGGGGCTACACCTTC.

This clonotype has just a few counts. The J gene is TRBJ1-1, the V gene TRBV18; 9 positions agree with TRBD1. The CDR3 is 16 amino acids. Germline CDR1 KGHSH, CDR2 LQKENI. Trimming took 0 bases from V and 4 from J; bases not matched to a gene: 6. The CDR3 DNA sequence: TGTGCCAGCTCACCACCTGGACAGGGGCCCTCCACTGAAGCTTTCTTT. Its protein product is CASSPPGQGPSTEAFF.

The V and J genes are TRBV7-2 and TRBJ1-4, with a possible D match to TRBD1 (6 bases). Germline V gene data show CDR1 as SGHTA and CDR2 as FQGNSA. The CDR3 runs to 16 residues. V was cut by 0 bases and J by 5 bases, with 13 bases left in between. CDR3 region: CASSLAVSGTNEKLFF. DNA for the CDR3: TGTGCCAGCAGCTTAGCCGTATCCGGGACAAATGAAAAACTGTTTTTT.

The chain uses TRBV27 and TRBJ2-3; TRBD2 is a possible D gene (5 bases). Germline-derived CDR1 and CDR2 are MNHEY and SMNVEV (reference sequence). The V and J ends lost 6 bases and 6 bases respectively, with 13 bases between them. The CDR3 contains 13 residues. The CDR3 is CASSVLGFDTQYF. CDR3 coding DNA: TGTGCCAGCAGCGTACTAGGTTTTGATACGCAGTATTTT.

This clonotype has just a few counts. This chain connects TRBV20-1 to TRBJ2-1, with 7 bases aligning to TRBD1. CDR1 is DFQATT and CDR2 is SNEGSKA in the germline V gene (reference sequence). The CDR3 is 17 amino acids. The ends lost 1 base at V and 8 bases at J; junction bases unmatched: 17. The CDR3 loop reads CSARAYSPGGYTDEQFF. The CDR3 bases are TGCAGTGCTAGAGCTTATAGCCCAGGGGGTTATACAGATGAGCAGTTCTTC.

The chain uses TRBV12-3 or TRBV12-4 and TRBJ1-1, with no clear D. The CDR3 covers 13 residues. Trimming took 6 bases from V and 4 from J, leaving 12 bases between them. CDR3 DNA sequence: TGTGCCAGCAGCCCAGAGTTGAGCACTGAAGCTTTCTTT. It translates to CASSPELSTEAFF.

This clonotype was detected only a few times. This rearrangement joins TRBV7-2 to TRBJ2-1, with 7 bases fitting TRBD2. CDR1 is SGHTA and CDR2 is FQGNSA in the germline V gene. The CDR3 sequence is 15 residues long. The J segment lost 1 base and the V segment lost 5 bases, leaving 5 bases of the junction unmatched. CDR3 bases: TGTGCCAGCAGCCCTTGGGACTATTCCTACAATGAGCAGTTCTTC. Translated: CASSPWDYSYNEQFF.

As to this clonotype: A much larger clone lies one base from this, so it may be a read error. The conserved closing phenylalanine or tryptophan is absent in this CDR3, likely reflecting a read error. This chain links TRBV18 with TRBJ2-5; 8 positions match TRBD1. V shed 1 base and J 3 bases; nucleotides not matched to a gene: 4. Germline CDR1 reads KGHSH; CDR2 reads LQKENI. The CDR3 totals 15 residues. The CDR3 DNA sequence: TGTGCCAGCTCACCACTTATGGACAGGGAAGAGACCCAGTACTAC. Its translation is CASSPLMDREETQYY.

This clonotype was observed a few times. The chain combines TRBV10-3 with TRBJ2-1; TRBD1 matches at 9 bases. The germline V gene encodes CDR1 ENHRY and CDR2 SYGVKD. The CDR3 is 12 residues long. V lost 10 bases and J lost 10; bases outside the gene matches: 8. The CDR3 sequence: CATWTGAREQFF. The CDR3 nucleotides read TGTGCCACCTGGACAGGGGCTCGGGAGCAGTTCTTC.

This chain connects TRBV12-3 or TRBV12-4 to TRBJ2-3; D possibly matches TRBD1 or TRBD2 (5 bases each). Trimming took off 7 bases at V and 10 bases at J, with 21 bases between the two ends. The CDR3 contains 14 residues. This chain's CDR3 is CASTQGPQKKAQYF. DNA of the CDR3: TGTGCCAGCACCCAGGGACCCCAAAAAAAGGCGCAGTATTTT.

The sample holds a few counts of this clonotype. This sequence joins TRBV7-6 and TRBJ2-7; no clear D gene. Germline V gene lookup returns CDR1 SGHVS and CDR2 FNYEAQ. Trimming left V 4 bases short and J 9 bases short, with 10 bases between. This CDR3 spans 11 amino acids. The CDR3 nucleotides are TGTGCCAGCAGCTCCCGGAGAGGGCAGTACTTC. It translates to CASSSRRGQYF.

V gene TRBV7-2 combines with J gene TRBJ1-5; D not resolved. The germline gives CDR1 SGHTA, CDR2 FQGNSA. This CDR3 is built from 14 residues. V lost 2 bases and J 6 bases, leaving 11 bases between the germline ends. The CDR3 region has the DNA TGTGCCAGCAGCTTAAGCCCCGAGGGTCAGCCCCAGCATTTT. It yields the protein CASSLSPEGQPQHF.

This clonotype turned up a few times. This chain uses TRBV19 with TRBJ2-4, with 7 bases that match TRBD2. Trimming took 3 bases from V and 3 from J; bases not matched to a gene: 2. The V gene's germline CDR1 is LNHDA and CDR2 SQIVND (reference sequence). This CDR3 is built from 14 residues. This chain's CDR3 is CASSISSGKNIQYF. The CDR3 DNA sequence: TGTGCCAGTAGTATTTCTAGCGGCAAAAACATTCAGTACTTC.

The chain recombines TRBV28 with TRBJ2-5, with 9 bases lining up with TRBD1. The CDR3 is 14 amino acids. V lost 3 bases to trimming and J lost 5 bases; unmatched junction nucleotides: 4. Germline V gives CDR1 MDHEN, CDR2 SYDVKM. The DNA for the CDR3 is TGTGCCAGCAGTTTGAGACAGGGGGTCGAGACCCAGTACTTC. Its translation: CASSLRQGVETQYF.

The chain joins TRBV20-1 to TRBJ1-5; D perhaps matches TRBD1 (6 bases). Deletions cut 6 bases from V and 4 bases from J, with 16 bases between. The germline V gene has CDR1 DFQATT and CDR2 SNEGSKA (reference sequence). The length of the CDR3 is 14 residues. Written as DNA, the CDR3 is TGCAGTGCCCCGGCGGGGGGGGCAAATCAGCCCCAGCATTTT. It is translated as CSAPAGGANQPQHF.

Only a few counts were recorded for this clonotype. The J gene is TRBJ1-2, the V gene TRBV29-1, with TRBD1 identical over 7 bases. CDR3 length: 12 amino acids. The germline gives CDR1 SQVTM, CDR2 ANQGSEA. J was trimmed by 3 bases and V by 5 bases; bases with no gene match: 3. CDR3 DNA sequence: TGCAGCGTTTGGACAGGCTACTATGGCTACACCTTC. This encodes CSVWTGYYGYTF.

This clonotype was seen ten or more times. This chain connects TRBV12-3 or TRBV12-4 to TRBJ2-1, with 7 bases lining up with TRBD2. CDR3 length equals 15 residues. J gave up 6 bases and V 6 bases, and 11 bases lay outside the gene matches. CDR3 nucleotides: TGTGCCAGCAGACCCGTGGGACTACCCCGCAATGAGCAGTTCTTC. It encodes CASRPVGLPRNEQFF.

This clonotype came up a few times. V usage is TRBV20-1 and J usage is TRBJ2-2; 8 bases are shared with TRBD2. Germline CDR1 reads DFQATT; CDR2 reads SNEGSKA (reference sequence). V was pared by 3 bases and J by 5 bases, with 11 bases of the junction left unmatched. CDR3 size: 16 residues. The CDR3: CSARGRAGEVTGELFF. The CDR3 DNA reads as TGCAGTGCTAGGGGGCGAGCGGGAGAGGTAACCGGGGAGCTGTTTTTT.

The sample holds a few counts of this clonotype. The chain joins TRBV15 to TRBJ2-1, with 14 bases that match TRBD2. This CDR3 spans 21 amino acids. Losses at the gene ends were 2 bases for V and 0 bases for J; bases not matched to a gene: 12. Germline V gene lookup returns CDR1 LNHNV and CDR2 YYDKDF (reference sequence). CDR3 bases: TGTGCCACCAGCAGAAGAATCGGACTAGCGGGAGGACTGAGCTCCTACAATGAGCAGTTCTTC. It yields the protein CATSRRIGLAGGLSSYNEQFF.

The V call is TRBV28, the J call TRBJ2-3; D is undetermined. V lost 5 bases and J lost 0, with 21 bases in between. Germline V CDR1 and CDR2: MDHEN, SYDVKM. There are 18 residues in the CDR3. The CDR3 coding sequence is TGTGCCAGCAGTCCACAACTCCGCCTTACGACTAGCACAGATACGCAGTATTTT. Amino acids: CASSPQLRLTTSTDTQYF. The full variable domain, completed using reference TRBV28 and TRBJ2-3, is DVKVTQSSRYLVKRTGEKVFLECVQDMDHENMFWYRQDPGLGLRLIYFSYDVKMKEKGDIPEGYSVSREKKERFSLILESASTNQTSMYLCASSPQLRLTTSTDTQYFGPGTRLTVL.

This clonotype was seen a few times. The chain recombines TRBV12-3 or TRBV12-4 with TRBJ2-5; 7 nucleotides line up with TRBD2. The CDR3 has 15 amino acids. The J segment lost 1 base and the V segment lost 6 bases, leaving 8 bases of the junction unmatched. Here the CDR3 reads CASRPSGLPQETQYF. Here the CDR3 DNA reads TGTGCCAGCAGACCCTCGGGACTACCCCAAGAGACCCAGTACTTC.

The V gene is TRBV24-1, the J gene TRBJ1-5; D unresolved. The CDR3 spans 14 residues. V was cut by 3 bases and J by 0 bases, with 5 bases left in between. Germline CDR1 reads KGHDR; CDR2 reads SFDVKD. CDR3 loop: CATSDPNSNQPQHF. As DNA, the CDR3 is TGTGCCACCAGTGATCCCAATAGCAATCAGCCCCAGCATTTT.

The chain has TRBV6-2 or TRBV6-3 and TRBJ2-1; TRBD2 agrees at 12 bases. The CDR3 contains 17 residues. The germline CDR1 and CDR2 sequences are MNHEY and SVGEGT. The ends lost 2 bases at V and 7 bases at J; junction bases unmatched: 9. CDR3 nucleotides: TGTGCCAGCAGTTACCTTCGCCTGACTAGCGGGAGAAATGAGCAGTTCTTC. Translated: CASSYLRLTSGRNEQFF.